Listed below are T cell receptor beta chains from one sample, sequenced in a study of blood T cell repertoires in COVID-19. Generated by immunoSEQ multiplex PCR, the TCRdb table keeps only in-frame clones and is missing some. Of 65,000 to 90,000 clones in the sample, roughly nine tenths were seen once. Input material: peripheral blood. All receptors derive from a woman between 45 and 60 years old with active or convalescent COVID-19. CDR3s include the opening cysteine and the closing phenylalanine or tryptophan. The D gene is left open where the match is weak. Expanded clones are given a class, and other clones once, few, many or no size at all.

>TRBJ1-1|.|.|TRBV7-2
CASSKEGTRNTEAFF
TGTGCCAGCAGCAAGGAAGGGACAAGGAACACTGAAGCTTTCTTT
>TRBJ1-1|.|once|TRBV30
CAWSVQLVGEAFF
TGTGCCTGGAGTGTACAGTTAGTTGGTGAAGCTTTCTTT
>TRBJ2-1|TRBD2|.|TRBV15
CATSGGLTNEQFF
TGTGCCACCAGCGGGGGACTAACCAATGAGCAGTTCTTC
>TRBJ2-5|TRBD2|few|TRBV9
CASSVGPGEGETQYF
TGTGCCAGCAGCGTAGGTCCCGGGGAGGGGGAGACCCAGTACTTC
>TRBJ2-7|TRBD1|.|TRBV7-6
CASSLADRGVDEQYF
TGTGCCAGCAGCTTAGCGGACAGGGGGGTCGACGAGCAGTACTTC
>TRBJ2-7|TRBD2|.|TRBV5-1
CASSLRGGDEQYF
TGCGCCAGCAGCTTGCGCGGGGGGGACGAGCAGTACTTC
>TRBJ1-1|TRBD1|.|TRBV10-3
CAISERRGQDEAFF
TGTGCCATCTCAGAAAGGAGGGGACAGGATGAAGCTTTCTTT
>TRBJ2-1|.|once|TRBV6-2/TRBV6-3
CASSSWTEAAFF
TGTGCCAGCAGTTCCTGGACCGAAGCGGCGTTCTTC
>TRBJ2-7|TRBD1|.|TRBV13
CASSLSTGIYEQYF
TGTGCCAGCAGCCTCTCGACAGGGATCTACGAGCAGTACTTC
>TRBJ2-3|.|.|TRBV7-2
CASSLMVGGPGDTQYF
TGTGCCAGCAGCTTGATGGTCGGGGGGCCAGGAGATACGCAGTATTTT
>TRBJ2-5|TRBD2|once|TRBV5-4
CASSLELAGGETQYF
TGTGCCAGCAGCTTGGAACTAGCGGGGGGGGAGACCCAGTACTTC
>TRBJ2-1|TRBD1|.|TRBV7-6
CASSFSGQGVNEQFF
TGTGCCAGCAGCTTCTCAGGACAGGGGGTTAATGAGCAGTTCTTC
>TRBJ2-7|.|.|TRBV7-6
CASSSGRAAGILDEQYF
TGTGCCAGCAGCTCCGGTAGGGCGGCAGGGATCCTCGACGAGCAGTACTTC
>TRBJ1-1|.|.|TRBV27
CASSLYGGENTEAFF
TGTGCCAGCAGTTTATACGGAGGGGAGAACACTGAAGCTTTCTTT
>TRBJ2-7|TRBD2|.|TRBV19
CASSSGSSYEQYF
TGTGCCAGTAGTAGCGGGAGCTCCTACGAGCAGTACTTC
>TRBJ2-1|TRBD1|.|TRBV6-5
CASYRTGQYNEQFF
TGTGCCAGCTATAGGACAGGGCAATACAATGAGCAGTTCTTC
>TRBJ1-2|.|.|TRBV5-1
CASSLEISNYGYTF
TGCGCCAGCAGTTTAGAAATATCTAACTATGGCTACACCTTC
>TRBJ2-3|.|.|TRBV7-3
CASSLRSFPDTQYF
TGTGCCAGCAGCTTAAGGAGCTTCCCAGATACGCAGTATTTT
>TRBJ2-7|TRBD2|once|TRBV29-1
CSVEDSTSGGALSSYEQYF
TGCAGCGTTGAAGACTCGACTAGCGGGGGGGCACTTAGCTCCTACGAGCAGTACTTC
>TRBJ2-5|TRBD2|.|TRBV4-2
CASSHNVPGLAGQETQYF
TGTGCCAGCAGCCATAACGTTCCGGGACTAGCGGGACAAGAGACCCAGTACTTC
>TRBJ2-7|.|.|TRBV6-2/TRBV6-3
CASSPLYEQYF
TGTGCCAGCAGTCCCCTCTACGAGCAGTACTTC
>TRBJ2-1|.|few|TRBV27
CASSLSAGTLGNEQFF
TGTGCCAGCAGTTTGTCCGCGGGCACCCTAGGAAATGAGCAGTTCTTC
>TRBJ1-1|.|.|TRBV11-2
CASSYRPTGLNTEAFF
TGTGCCAGCAGCTACAGACCTACAGGGCTGAACACTGAAGCTTTCTTT
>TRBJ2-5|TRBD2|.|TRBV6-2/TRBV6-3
CASSYSVNSGGAETQYF
TGTGCCAGCAGTTACTCTGTGAATAGCGGGGGGGCCGAGACCCAGTACTTC
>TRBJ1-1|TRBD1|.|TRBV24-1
CATSARPGQGNGEAFF
TGTGCCACCAGTGCCAGGCCGGGACAGGGTAACGGTGAAGCTTTCTTT
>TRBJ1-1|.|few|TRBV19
CASSIVPGGPTEAFF
TGTGCCAGTAGTATAGTCCCCGGGGGGCCCACTGAAGCTTTCTTT
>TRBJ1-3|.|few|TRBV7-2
CASRLQGNTIYF
TGTGCCAGCAGATTACAGGGAAACACCATATATTTT
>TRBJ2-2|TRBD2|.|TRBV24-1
CATSDLDGVRGGANTGELFF
TGTGCCACCAGTGATTTGGATGGAGTTCGCGGGGGGGCCAACACCGGGGAGCTGTTTTTT
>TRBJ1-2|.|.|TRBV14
CASSQAPSGEGGYTF
TGTGCCAGCAGCCAAGCTCCCTCAGGGGAGGGTGGCTACACCTTC
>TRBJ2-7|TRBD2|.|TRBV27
CASRGFSGTSAYEQYF
TGTGCCAGCAGGGGCTTTTCCGGGACTAGTGCCTACGAGCAGTACTTC
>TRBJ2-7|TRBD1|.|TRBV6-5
CASSPGGTGLYEQYF
TGTGCCAGCAGCCCCGGCGGGACAGGTCTTTACGAGCAGTACTTC
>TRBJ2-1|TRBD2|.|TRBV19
CASSIDGTSGVLGEQFF
TGTGCCAGTAGTATAGACGGGACTAGCGGGGTTCTGGGAGAGCAGTTCTTC
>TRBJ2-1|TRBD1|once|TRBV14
CASSQDLSRGLASEQFF
TGTGCCAGCAGCCAAGATCTGTCGAGGGGGCTGGCGAGTGAGCAGTTCTTC
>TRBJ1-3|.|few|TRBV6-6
CASSSGAGNTIYF
TGTGCCAGCAGTTCAGGGGCTGGAAACACCATATATTTT
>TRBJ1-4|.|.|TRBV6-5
CASNAGKEKLFF
TGTGCCAGCAACGCAGGGAAGGAAAAACTGTTTTTT
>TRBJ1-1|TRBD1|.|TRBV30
CAWSGGQVRAEAFF
TGTGCCTGGAGTGGAGGACAGGTTCGCGCTGAAGCTTTCTTT
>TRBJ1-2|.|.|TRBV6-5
CASSYSPEDYGYTF
TGTGCCAGCAGTTATAGTCCCGAGGACTATGGCTACACCTTC
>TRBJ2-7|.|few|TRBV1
CTSSQPGQGFF
TGCACCAGCAGCCAACCGGGACAGGGGTTTTTC
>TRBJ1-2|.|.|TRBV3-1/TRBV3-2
CASSQVDINYGYTF
TGTGCCAGCAGCCAGGTCGACATAAACTATGGCTACACCTTC
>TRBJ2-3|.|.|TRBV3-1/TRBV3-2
CASSQDELGPSTDTQYF
TGTGCCAGCAGCCAAGATGAATTGGGGCCTAGCACAGATACGCAGTATTTT
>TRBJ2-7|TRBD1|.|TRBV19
CASSIGGTGSYEQYF
TGTGCCAGTAGTATAGGGGGGACAGGGAGCTACGAGCAGTACTTC
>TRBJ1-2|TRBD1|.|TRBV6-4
CASRDSLGYGYTF
TGTGCCAGCCGGGACAGCCTAGGCTATGGCTACACCTTC
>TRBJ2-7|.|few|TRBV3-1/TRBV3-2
CASSQGNFRDEQYF
TGTGCCAGCAGCCAAGGAAATTTCCGCGACGAGCAGTACTTC
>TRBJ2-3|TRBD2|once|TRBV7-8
CASSASRLAGTDTQYF
TGTGCCAGCAGCGCCAGCCGGCTAGCGGGCACAGATACGCAGTATTTT